A single sample gave rise to the 11 T cell receptor beta chains below, sequenced in a study of patients and donors after allogeneic stem cell transplantation. TCRdb called the RT-PCR reads again in MiXCR, with one record for every CDR3 protein. The table lists about 410,000 distinct CDR3 sequences, 16% of them singletons. The specimen was blood, either unsorted or a sorted T cell fraction (not recorded which). Source of these receptors: a human donor who was either an allogeneic HSCT recipient or a stem cell or donor lymphocyte infusion donor (not recorded which). It is not recorded whose cells these are; they may come from a transplant donor.

There are a few counts of this clonotype. The genes are TRBV27 and TRBJ2-7; D possibly corresponds to TRBD1 (5 bases). V was shortened by 5 bases and J by 4 bases, with 12 bases between the two germline ends. Germline values: CDR1 MNHEY, CDR2 SMNVEV (reference sequence). This CDR3 is built from 13 residues. Written as DNA, the CDR3 is TGTGCCAGCAGTAAAGGGGCTCCTTACGAGCAGTACTTC. Its translation: CASSKGAPYEQYF.

The chain links TRBV19 to TRBJ1-2; perhaps TRBD1 as D (5 bases). Germline V gene data show CDR1 as LNHDA and CDR2 as SQIVND (reference sequence). CDR3 size: 14 residues. V was shortened by 7 bases and J by 2 bases, with 14 bases between the two germline ends. The CDR3 DNA is TGTGCCAGTACCCCCTCGGGGGACAACTATGGCTACACCTTC. It specifies CASTPSGDNYGYTF.

This clonotype showed up just a few times. The V call is TRBV3-1, the J call TRBJ2-3, with 8 positions matching TRBD2. The germline CDR1 and CDR2 sequences are LGHDT and YNNKEL (reference sequence). This CDR3 spans 16 amino acids. Trimming at V came to 0 bases and at J to 3 bases, leaving 5 bases not matched to a gene. CDR3 residues: CASSQDSGGGTDTQYF. The CDR3 coding sequence is TGTGCCAGCAGCCAAGATTCCGGGGGGGGTACAGATACGCAGTATTTT.

The chain employs TRBV6-1 and TRBJ2-1; 9 bases align to TRBD2. Looked up from germline, CDR1 is MNHNS and CDR2 is SASEGT. The trim removed 10 bases at V and 7 bases at J, leaving 14 bases unmatched. The CDR3 is 15 residues long. The CDR3 reads CATRGVAGDRNEQFF. As DNA, the CDR3 is TGTGCCACCCGAGGGGTAGCGGGAGATAGAAATGAGCAGTTCTTC.

This clonotype turned up a few times. The chain links TRBV2 to TRBJ1-6; D gene ambiguous. Germline values: CDR1 SNHLY, CDR2 FYNNEI. Trimming removed 6 bases from V and 7 bases from J, with 13 bases in between. The CDR3 length is 14 residues. The CDR3 DNA is TGTGCCAGCAGCCAGGAGACGGACAATTCACCCCTCCACTTT. This translates into CASSQETDNSPLHF. The whole variable domain, remainder taken from reference TRBV2 and TRBJ1-6, is EPEVTQTPSHQVTQMGQEVILRCVPISNHLYFYWYRQILGQKVEFLVSFYNNEISEKSEIFDDQFSVERPDGSNFTLKIRSTKLEDSAMYFCASSQETDNSPLHFGNGTRLTVT.

This clonotype was seen more than once but under ten times. The chain links TRBV20-1 to TRBJ2-7; 7 bases are shared with TRBD2. Losses at the gene ends were 3 bases for V and 6 bases for J; bases not matched to a gene: 14. CDR1 is DFQATT, CDR2 SNEGSKA, per germline (reference sequence). This CDR3 is 15 amino acids long. CDR3 in DNA: TGCAGTGCTAGTCGCCTAGGAGCGGGGTCTAGCGAGCAGTACTTC. Translation gives CSASRLGAGSSEQYF.

The rearrangement links TRBV20-1 to TRBJ1-5; tentatively, D is TRBD1 (5 bases). Germline lookup yields CDR1 DFQATT and CDR2 SNEGSKA (reference sequence). The CDR3 runs 13 residues. V shed 3 bases and J shed 3 bases, with 9 bases lying between them. The CDR3 is CSARPGLNQPQHF. DNA of the CDR3: TGCAGTGCTAGGCCGGGACTCAATCAGCCCCAGCATTTT.

J is TRBJ1-1 and V is TRBV6-2 or TRBV6-3, with 8 bases matching TRBD1. Germline V gene data show CDR1 as MNHEY and CDR2 as SVGEGT. After removal of 5 bases from V and 0 bases from J, the junction contained 8 bases not matched to a gene. This CDR3 comprises 16 residues. Written as DNA, the CDR3 is TGTGCCAGCAGTCCCCATCGACAGGGGATGAACACTGAAGCTTTCTTT. It is translated as CASSPHRQGMNTEAFF.

The chain links TRBV3-1 to TRBJ1-6, with D possibly being TRBD1 (6 bases). The V and J ends lost 4 bases and 14 bases respectively, with 18 bases between them. Germline CDR1 is LGHDT and CDR2 is YNNKEL (reference sequence). This CDR3 comprises 14 residues. This CDR3 reads CASSPRVPRGSLHF. In DNA form, the CDR3 reads TGTGCCAGCAGCCCCCGGGTCCCCAGGGGATCCCTCCACTTT.

The rearrangement uses TRBV27 and TRBJ2-7; 8 nucleotides line up with TRBD1. CDR1 MNHEY and CDR2 SMNVEV come from the germline V gene (reference sequence). The V gene end was trimmed by 0 bases and the J gene end by 2 bases; junction bases not matched to a gene: 9. CDR3 length equals 17 residues. The CDR3 loop reads CASSLSRMTGAPYEQYF. The CDR3 nucleotides are TGTGCCAGCAGTTTATCCCGTATGACAGGGGCACCCTACGAGCAGTACTTC.

Only a few counts were recorded for this clonotype. This chain links TRBV5-1 with TRBJ1-6; D not certain. The CDR3 loop spans 15 amino acids. Germline V gene data show CDR1 as SGHRS and CDR2 as YFSETQ. Trimming left V 1 base short and J 6 bases short, with 11 bases between. The CDR3 sequence is CASSLSGSGNSPLHF. The CDR3 DNA reads TGCGCCAGCAGCTTGTCGGGGTCAGGTAATTCACCCCTCCACTTT.